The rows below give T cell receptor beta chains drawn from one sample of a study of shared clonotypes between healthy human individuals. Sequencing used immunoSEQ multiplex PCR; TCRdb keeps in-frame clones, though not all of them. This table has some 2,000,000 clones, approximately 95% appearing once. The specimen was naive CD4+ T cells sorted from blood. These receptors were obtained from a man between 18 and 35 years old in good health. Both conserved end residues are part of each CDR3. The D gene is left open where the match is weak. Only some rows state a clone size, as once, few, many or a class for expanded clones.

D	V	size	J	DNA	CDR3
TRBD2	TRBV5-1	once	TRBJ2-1	TGCGCCAGCAGCCAACTAGCGGGAGGCGGCAATGAGCAGTTCTTC	CASSQLAGGGNEQFF
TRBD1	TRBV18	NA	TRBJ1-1	TGTGCCAGCTCACCGGGACAGGGTCGGGTGAACACTGAAGCTTTCTTT	CASSPGQGRVNTEAFF
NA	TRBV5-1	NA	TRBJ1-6	TGCGCCAGCAGCTTGGGCCAGTATAATTCACCCCTCCACTTT	CASSLGQYNSPLHF
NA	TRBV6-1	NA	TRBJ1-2	TGTGCCAGCAGAAGCGGGACACACTATGGCTACACCTTC	CASRSGTHYGYTF
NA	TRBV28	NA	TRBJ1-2	TGTGCCAGCACCAATCAACTTTATGGCTACACCTTC	CASTNQLYGYTF
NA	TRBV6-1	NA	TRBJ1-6	TGTGCCAGCAGGGGGGATGGGGGGCTGAATTCACCCCTCCACTTT	CASRGDGGLNSPLHF
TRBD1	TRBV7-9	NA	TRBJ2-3	TGTGCCAGCAGTCGGGGACAGGCCTTTAGCACAGATACGCAGTATTTT	CASSRGQAFSTDTQYF
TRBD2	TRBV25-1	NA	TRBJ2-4	TGTGCCAGCAGACCCTCGGGGGGAGTTAACATTCAGTACTTC	CASRPSGGVNIQYF
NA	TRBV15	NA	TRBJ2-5	TGTGCCACCAGCAGAGACAGCGGTCCTCTAGCGTGGGAGACCCAGTACTTC	CATSRDSGPLAWETQYF
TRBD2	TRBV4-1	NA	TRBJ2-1	TGCGCCAGCAGCCAAGTCCCGGCGGGGGGGGCCCTCAATGAGCAGTTCTTC	CASSQVPAGGALNEQFF
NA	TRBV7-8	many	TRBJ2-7	TGTGCCAGCAGCTTAGTGGCTCGGGAGCAGTACTTC	CASSLVAREQYF
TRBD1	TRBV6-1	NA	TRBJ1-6	TGTGCCAGCAGTGCCGGGACAGGGGGTAATTCACCCCTCCACTTT	CASSAGTGGNSPLHF